This T cell receptor beta chain emerged from a study of blood T cell repertoires in COVID-19. Turning to the study itself: COVID-19 samples, acute and convalescent, were from the United States, Italy and Spain. T cells, B-cell-depleted T cells, or PBMCs provided the cDNA or gDNA that served as material.

Per the authors' pipeline: How many nucleated cells were present was estimated from reference gene primer amplification. Some clones are missing from TCRdb's copy, which holds only in-frame ones; the method was immunoSEQ multiplex PCR. Clone size and the V and J calls come from that table; the DNA yielded D and trimming. The table records 110,000 to 150,000 clones, around 82% of them present only once. Losses at the gene ends were 10 bases for V and 6 bases for J; bases not matched to a gene: 9. Germline CDR1 and CDR2: SNHLY and FYNNEI. CDR3 size: 15 residues. Sequencing was done on a sample of peripheral blood. The chain carries TRBV2 and TRBJ1-6; 10 bases are a match to TRBD1. This TCR was sampled from a human donor in a cohort sampled during active COVID-19. This CDR3 is CATTGQGLGNSPLHF. The CDR3 DNA reads TGTGCCACAACGGGACAGGGGCTGGGTAATTCACCCCTCCACTTT.